The present entry profiles one T cell receptor (beta chain) with its context. The patients who served as multiple sclerosis controls were treatment-naive and had stable or active relapsing-remitting disease that fulfilled the revised McDonald criteria. The data are from a study of CD8 T cells in Susac syndrome. The V end lost 6 bases, the J end lost 3 bases, and 11 bases lay between the germline ends. This CDR3 comprises 14 residues. Germline CDR1 PRHDT, CDR2 FYEKMQ (reference sequence). Random-hexamer reverse transcription was applied to about 0.45 to 1 ug RNA. An immunoSEQ multiplex PCR amplified TCR beta CDR3 over 54 Vbeta and 13 Jbeta. TCRdb reanalysed the immunoSEQ multiplex PCR reads using MiXCR and keeps one entry per CDR3 protein. This sample has 330,000 or so distinct CDR3 sequences; 85% occur once, and the top ten carry 0.21%.

The source material was CD8+ T cells from PBMCs. The chain recombines TRBV13 with TRBJ2-2; tentative D call: TRBD1 (7 bases). This receptor was taken from a human donor with multiple sclerosis. Here the CDR3 DNA reads TGTGCCAGCAGGGGGGGACAGCACACCGGGGAGCTGTTTTTT. Its translation: CASRGGQHTGELFF. The full variable domain, in which reference TRBV13 and TRBJ2-2 provide the parts outside the CDR3, is AAGVIQSPRHLIKEKRETATLKCYPIPRHDTVYWYQQGPGQDPQFLISFYEKMQSDKGSIPDRFSAQQFSDYHSELNMSSLELGDSALYFCASRGGQHTGELFFGEGSRLTVL.